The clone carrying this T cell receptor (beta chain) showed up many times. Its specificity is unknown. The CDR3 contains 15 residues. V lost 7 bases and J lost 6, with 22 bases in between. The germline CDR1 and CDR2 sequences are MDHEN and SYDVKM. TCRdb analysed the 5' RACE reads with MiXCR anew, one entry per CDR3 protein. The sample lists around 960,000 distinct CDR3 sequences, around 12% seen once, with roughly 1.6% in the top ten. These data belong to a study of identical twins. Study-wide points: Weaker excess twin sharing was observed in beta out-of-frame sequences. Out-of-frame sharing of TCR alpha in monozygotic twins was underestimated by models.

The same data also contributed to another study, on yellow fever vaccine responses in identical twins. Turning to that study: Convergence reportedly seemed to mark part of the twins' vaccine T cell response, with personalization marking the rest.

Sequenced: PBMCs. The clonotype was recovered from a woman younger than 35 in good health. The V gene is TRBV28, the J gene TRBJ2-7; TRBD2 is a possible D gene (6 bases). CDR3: CASTFRFGGSGEQYF. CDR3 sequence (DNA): TGTGCCAGCACGTTCCGGTTCGGGGGTTCGGGCGAGCAGTACTTC. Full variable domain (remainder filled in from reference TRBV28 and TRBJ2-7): DVKVTQSSRYLVKRTGEKVFLECVQDMDHENMFWYRQDPGLGLRLIYFSYDVKMKEKGDIPEGYSVSREKKERFSLILESASTNQTSMYLCASTFRFGGSGEQYFGPGTRLTVT.